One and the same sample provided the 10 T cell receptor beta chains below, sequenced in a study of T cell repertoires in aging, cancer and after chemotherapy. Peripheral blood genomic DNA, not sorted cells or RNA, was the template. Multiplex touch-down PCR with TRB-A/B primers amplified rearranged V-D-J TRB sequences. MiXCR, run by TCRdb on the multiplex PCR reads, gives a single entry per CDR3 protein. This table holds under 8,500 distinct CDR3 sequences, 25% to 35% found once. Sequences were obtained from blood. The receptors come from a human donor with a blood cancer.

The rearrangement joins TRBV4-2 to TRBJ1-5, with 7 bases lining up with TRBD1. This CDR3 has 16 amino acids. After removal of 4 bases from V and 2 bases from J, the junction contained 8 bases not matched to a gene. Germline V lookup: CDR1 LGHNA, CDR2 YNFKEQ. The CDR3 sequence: CASSPHQGEGNQPQHF. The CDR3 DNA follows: TGTGCCAGCAGCCCGCATCAGGGGGAGGGCAATCAGCCCCAGCATTTT.

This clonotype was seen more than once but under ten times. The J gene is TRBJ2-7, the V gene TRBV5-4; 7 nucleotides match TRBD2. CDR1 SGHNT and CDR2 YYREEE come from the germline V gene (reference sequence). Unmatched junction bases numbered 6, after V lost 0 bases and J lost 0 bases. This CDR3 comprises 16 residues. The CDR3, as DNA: TGTGCCAGCAGCTTGGCTGGGACTACGAGCTCCTACGAGCAGTACTTC. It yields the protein CASSLAGTTSSYEQYF.

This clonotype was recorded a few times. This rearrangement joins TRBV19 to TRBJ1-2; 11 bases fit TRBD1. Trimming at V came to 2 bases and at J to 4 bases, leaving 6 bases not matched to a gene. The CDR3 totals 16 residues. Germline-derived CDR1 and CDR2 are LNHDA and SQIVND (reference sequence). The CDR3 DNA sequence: TGTGCCAGTAGTATATTAAGGACAGGGGGCCTCTATGGCTACACCTTC. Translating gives CASSILRTGGLYGYTF.

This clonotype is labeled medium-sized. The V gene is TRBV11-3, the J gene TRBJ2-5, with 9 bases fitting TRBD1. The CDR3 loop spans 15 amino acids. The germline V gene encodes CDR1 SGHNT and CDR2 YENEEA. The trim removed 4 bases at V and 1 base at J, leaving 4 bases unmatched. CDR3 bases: TGTGCCAGCAGCTCGCAGACAGGGGGCCAAGAGACCCAGTACTTC. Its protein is CASSSQTGGQETQYF.

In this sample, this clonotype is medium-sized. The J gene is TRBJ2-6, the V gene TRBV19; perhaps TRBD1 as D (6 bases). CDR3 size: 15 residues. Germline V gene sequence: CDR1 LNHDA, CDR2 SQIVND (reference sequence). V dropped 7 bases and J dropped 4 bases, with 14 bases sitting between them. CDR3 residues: CASTRQVPGANVLTF. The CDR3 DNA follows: TGTGCCAGTACCCGACAGGTTCCCGGGGCCAACGTCCTGACTTTC.

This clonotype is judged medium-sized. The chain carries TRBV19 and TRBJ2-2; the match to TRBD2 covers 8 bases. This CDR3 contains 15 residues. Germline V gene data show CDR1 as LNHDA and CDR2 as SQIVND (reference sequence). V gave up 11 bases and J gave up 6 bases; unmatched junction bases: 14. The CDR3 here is CAARDRSGGAGELFF. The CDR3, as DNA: TGTGCCGCTCGAGATAGGTCGGGAGGGGCCGGGGAGCTGTTTTTT.

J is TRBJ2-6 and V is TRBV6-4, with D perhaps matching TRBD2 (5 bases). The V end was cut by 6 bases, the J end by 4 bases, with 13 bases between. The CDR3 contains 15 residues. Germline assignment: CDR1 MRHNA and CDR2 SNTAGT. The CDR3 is CASRSEGFGANVLTF. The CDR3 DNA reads TGTGCCAGCAGAAGTGAGGGCTTCGGGGCCAACGTCCTGACTTTC.

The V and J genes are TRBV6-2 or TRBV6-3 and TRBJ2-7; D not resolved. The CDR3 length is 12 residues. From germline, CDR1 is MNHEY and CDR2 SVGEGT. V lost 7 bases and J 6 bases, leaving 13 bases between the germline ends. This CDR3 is CASTNTVREQYF. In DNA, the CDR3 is TGTGCCAGCACGAACACCGTTCGCGAGCAGTACTTC.

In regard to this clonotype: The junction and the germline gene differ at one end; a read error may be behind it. CDR3 in amino acids: CASSQEWQGVWNIQYF. DNA of the CDR3: TGCGCCAGCAGCCAAGAGTGGCAGGGGGTGTGGAACATTCAGTACTTC. This chain links TRBV4-2 with TRBJ2-4; 7 nucleotides line up with TRBD1. Germline V gene data show CDR1 as LGHNA and CDR2 as YNFKEQ. The CDR3 is made up of 16 amino acids.

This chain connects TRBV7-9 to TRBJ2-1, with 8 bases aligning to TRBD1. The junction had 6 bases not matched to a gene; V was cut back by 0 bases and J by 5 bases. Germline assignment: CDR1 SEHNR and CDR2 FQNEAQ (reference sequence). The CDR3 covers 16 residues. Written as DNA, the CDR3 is TGTGCCAGCAGCTTAGCGAGGGGACAGGCCAACAATGAGCAGTTCTTC. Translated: CASSLARGQANNEQFF.